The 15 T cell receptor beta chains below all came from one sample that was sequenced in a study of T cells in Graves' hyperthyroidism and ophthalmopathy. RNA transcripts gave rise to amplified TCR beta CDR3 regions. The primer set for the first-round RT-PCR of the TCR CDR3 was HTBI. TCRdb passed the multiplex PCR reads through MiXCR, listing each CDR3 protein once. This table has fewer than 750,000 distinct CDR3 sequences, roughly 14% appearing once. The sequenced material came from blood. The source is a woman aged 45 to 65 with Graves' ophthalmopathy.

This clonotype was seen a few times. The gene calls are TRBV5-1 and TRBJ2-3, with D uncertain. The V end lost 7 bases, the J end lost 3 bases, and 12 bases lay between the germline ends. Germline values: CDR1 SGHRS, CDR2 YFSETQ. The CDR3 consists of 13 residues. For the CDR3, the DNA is TGCGCCAGCGGCTCCGCAGTGACAGATACGCAGTATTTT. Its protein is CASGSAVTDTQYF.

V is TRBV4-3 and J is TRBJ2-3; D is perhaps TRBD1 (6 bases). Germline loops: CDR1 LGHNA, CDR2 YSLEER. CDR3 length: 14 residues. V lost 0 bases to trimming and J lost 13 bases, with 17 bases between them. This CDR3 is CASSQDLQGIVKYF. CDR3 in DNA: TGCGCCAGCAGCCAAGATCTACAGGGTATAGTTAAGTATTTT.

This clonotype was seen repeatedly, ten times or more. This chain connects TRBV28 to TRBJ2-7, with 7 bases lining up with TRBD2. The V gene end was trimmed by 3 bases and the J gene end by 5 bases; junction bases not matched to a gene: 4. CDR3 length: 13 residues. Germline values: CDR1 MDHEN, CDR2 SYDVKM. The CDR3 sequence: CASSLGGGDEQYF. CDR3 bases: TGTGCCAGCAGTTTGGGGGGAGGGGACGAGCAGTACTTC.

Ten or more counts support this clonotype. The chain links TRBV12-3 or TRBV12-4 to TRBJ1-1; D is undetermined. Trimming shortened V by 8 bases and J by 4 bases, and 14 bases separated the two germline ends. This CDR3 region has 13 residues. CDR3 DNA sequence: TGTGCCAGCGGCCAGAAGCGGAGCACTGAAGCTTTCTTT. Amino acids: CASGQKRSTEAFF.

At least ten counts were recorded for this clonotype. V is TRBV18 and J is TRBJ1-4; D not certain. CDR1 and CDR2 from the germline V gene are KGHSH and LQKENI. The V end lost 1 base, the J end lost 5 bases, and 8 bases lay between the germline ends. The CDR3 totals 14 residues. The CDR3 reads CASSPLRTNEKLFF. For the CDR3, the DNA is TGTGCCAGCTCACCACTTCGGACGAATGAAAAACTGTTTTTT.

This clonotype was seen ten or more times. CDR3 DNA sequence: TGTGCCAGCTCACCTATTCGGGACAGGGGAAATGAGCAGTTCTTC. Protein product: CASSPIRDRGNEQFF. This chain joins TRBV18 and TRBJ2-1; 10 nucleotides match TRBD1. Germline values: CDR1 KGHSH, CDR2 LQKENI. J lost 7 bases, V lost 3 bases, and 6 bases had no gene match. This CDR3 spans 15 amino acids.

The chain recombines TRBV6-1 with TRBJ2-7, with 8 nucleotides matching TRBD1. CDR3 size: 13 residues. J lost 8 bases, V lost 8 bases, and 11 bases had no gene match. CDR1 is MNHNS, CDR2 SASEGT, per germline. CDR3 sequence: CASRKAGGRKQYF. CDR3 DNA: TGTGCCAGCCGGAAAGCAGGGGGCAGGAAGCAGTACTTC.

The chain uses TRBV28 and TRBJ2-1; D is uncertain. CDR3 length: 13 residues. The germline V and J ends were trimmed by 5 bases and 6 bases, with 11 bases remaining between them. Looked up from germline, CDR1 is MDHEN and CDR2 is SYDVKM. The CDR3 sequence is CASSVISSNEQFF. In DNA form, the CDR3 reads TGTGCCAGCAGTGTAATATCAAGCAATGAGCAGTTCTTC.

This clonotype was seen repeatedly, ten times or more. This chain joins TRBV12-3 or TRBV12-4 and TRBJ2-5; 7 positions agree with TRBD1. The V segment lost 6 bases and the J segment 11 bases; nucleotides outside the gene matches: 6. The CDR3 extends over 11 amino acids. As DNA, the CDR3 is TGTGCCAGCAGCACGACAGGGAATCAGTACTTC. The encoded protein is CASSTTGNQYF.

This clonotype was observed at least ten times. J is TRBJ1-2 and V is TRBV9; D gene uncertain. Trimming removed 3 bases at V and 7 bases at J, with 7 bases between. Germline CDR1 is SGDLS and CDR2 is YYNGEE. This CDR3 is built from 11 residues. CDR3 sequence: CASSDRTGYTF. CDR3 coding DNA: TGTGCCAGCAGCGATAGGACTGGCTACACCTTC.

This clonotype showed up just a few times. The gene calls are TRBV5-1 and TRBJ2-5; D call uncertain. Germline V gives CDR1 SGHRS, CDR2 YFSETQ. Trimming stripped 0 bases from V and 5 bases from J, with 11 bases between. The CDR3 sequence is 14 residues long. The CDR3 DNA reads TGCGCCAGCAGCTTGGCCGGGTTGGTTGAGACCCAGTACTTC. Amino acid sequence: CASSLAGLVETQYF.

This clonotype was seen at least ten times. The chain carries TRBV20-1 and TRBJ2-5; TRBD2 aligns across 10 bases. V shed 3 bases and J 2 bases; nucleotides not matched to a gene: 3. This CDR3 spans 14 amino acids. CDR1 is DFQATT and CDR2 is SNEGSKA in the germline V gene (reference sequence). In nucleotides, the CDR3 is TGCAGTGCTAGCGTACTAGCGGGGCAAGAGACCCAGTACTTC. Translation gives CSASVLAGQETQYF.

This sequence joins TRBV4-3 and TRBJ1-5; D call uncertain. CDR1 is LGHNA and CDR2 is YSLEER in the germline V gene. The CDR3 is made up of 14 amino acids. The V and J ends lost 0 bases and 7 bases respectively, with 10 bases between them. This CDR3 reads CASSQDPNDQPQHF. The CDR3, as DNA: TGCGCCAGCAGCCAAGATCCGAACGACCAGCCCCAGCATTTT.

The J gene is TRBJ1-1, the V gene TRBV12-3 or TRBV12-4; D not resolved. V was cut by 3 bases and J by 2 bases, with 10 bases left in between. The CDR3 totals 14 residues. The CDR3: CASSLRTLNTEAFF. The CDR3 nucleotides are TGTGCCAGCAGTTTGAGGACCCTTAACACTGAAGCTTTCTTT.

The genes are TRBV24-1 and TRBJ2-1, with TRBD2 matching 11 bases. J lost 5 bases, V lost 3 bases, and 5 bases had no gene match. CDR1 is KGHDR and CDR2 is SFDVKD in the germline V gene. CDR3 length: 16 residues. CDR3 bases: TGTGCCACCAGTGATGCGACTAGCGGGATACACAATGAGCAGTTCTTC. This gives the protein CATSDATSGIHNEQFF.